This T cell receptor (beta chain) was sequenced for a study of beta chain features in type 1 diabetes. On the study more broadly: Age, gender and cell yields were alike across patients and healthy donors. Overall study results and limits: Shorter templates may be favored by PCR, equally so in patients and controls. All four CD4+ subsets from Type 1 diabetes patients carried moderately but significantly shorter TCRB CDR3s.

Germline assignment: CDR1 SEHNR and CDR2 FQNEAQ (reference sequence). The length of the CDR3 is 15 residues. V gave up 5 bases and J gave up 5 bases, with 16 bases separating them. Details on this clone: The antigen is not known.

Sequencing targeted expressed TCRB transcripts, as all isolated RNA had been reverse transcribed. Sequencing was performed with immunoSEQ multiplex PCR; in TCRdb, only in-frame clones are kept and a portion is missing. Of 600,000 to 750,000 clones in the sample, under 15% were seen once. In total, each donor contributed a single heparinised blood draw that averaged around 100 mL. Central memory, naive, regulatory and stem cell-like memory CD4+ cells were sorted by CD45RO/CCR7/CD25/CD127/CD95/CD27. This sequence was found in a man aged 25 to 45 with type 1 diabetes. The chain recombines TRBV7-9 with TRBJ2-1, with D possibly TRBD2 on 6 matching bases. The source material was naive CD4+ T cells from blood. CDR3 sequence reads: CASSPLVGGDNEQFF. CDR3 bases: TGTGCCAGCAGCCCCTTGGTAGGAGGGGACAATGAGCAGTTCTTC.